This entry lists 32 T cell receptor beta chains sequenced from one sample in a study of tumour-infiltrating T cells in Burkitt lymphoma. Measured with immunoSEQ multiplex PCR; TCRdb has only the in-frame clones, and not every one. Of some 6,500 clones listed, about 9.5% are singletons. Sequencing was done on a sample of tumor tissue. These receptors all come from a human donor with diffuse large B-cell lymphoma.

This clone was recorded a few times. This chain uses TRBV19 with TRBJ1-5; D uncertain. CDR3 length: 15 residues. From germline, CDR1 is LNHDA and CDR2 SQIVND (reference sequence). The V end lost 1 base, the J end lost 10 bases, and 17 bases lay between the germline ends. CDR3 protein: CASSIGWQKGLPQHF. The DNA of the CDR3 is TGTGCCAGTAGTATAGGATGGCAGAAAGGTCTCCCCCAGCATTTT.

This clone was detected only a few times. This chain joins TRBV10-2 and TRBJ2-7; D possibly corresponds to TRBD1 (6 bases). This CDR3 has 11 residues. Germline V lookup: CDR1 WSHSY, CDR2 SAAADI. The V gene lost 5 bases and the J gene lost 6 bases, with 8 bases spanning the gap. The CDR3 coding sequence is TGCGCCAGCAGTAACAGGGTCGAGCAGTACTTC. As protein: CASSNRVEQYF.

This clone was counted only a few times. The V call is TRBV19, the J call TRBJ2-3; D is perhaps TRBD1 (5 bases). The CDR3 length is 14 residues. V shed 6 bases and J shed 1 base, with 11 bases lying between them. Germline CDR1 LNHDA, CDR2 SQIVND (reference sequence). This CDR3 is CASRYRSGTDTQYF. CDR3 nucleotides: TGTGCCAGTAGGTACAGGTCGGGCACAGATACGCAGTATTTT. The full variable domain, completed using reference TRBV19 and TRBJ2-3, is DGGITQSPKYLFRKEGQNVTLSCEQNLNHDAMYWYRQDPGQGLRLIYYSQIVNDFQKGDIAEGYSVSREKKESFPLTVTSAQKNPTAFYLCASRYRSGTDTQYFGPGTRLTVL.

The chain uses TRBV5-1 and TRBJ2-3, with TRBD2 identical over 8 bases. Germline assignment: CDR1 SGHRS and CDR2 YFSETQ. This CDR3 is 16 amino acids long. The J segment lost 1 base and the V segment lost 4 bases, leaving 8 bases of the junction unmatched. Here the CDR3 reads CASSIRGLAGTDTQYF. In nucleotides, the CDR3 is TGCGCCAGCAGCATAAGAGGACTAGCAGGCACAGATACGCAGTATTTT.

A few counts support this clone. The chain recombines TRBV29-1 with TRBJ2-3; D might be TRBD1 (5 bases). The CDR3 is 14 amino acids. Germline V gives CDR1 SQVTM, CDR2 ANQGSEA. V gave up 2 bases and J gave up 1 base, with 10 bases separating them. The DNA of the CDR3 is TGCAGCGTTGAAAAGGGGATTGGCACAGATACGCAGTATTTT. It yields the protein CSVEKGIGTDTQYF.

This chain connects TRBV18 to TRBJ2-3; maybe TRBD1 (6 bases). The germline V and J ends were trimmed by 3 bases and 0 bases, with 13 bases remaining between them. The germline V gene has CDR1 KGHSH and CDR2 LQKENI. CDR3 size: 16 residues. The CDR3 spells CASSPRDMESTDTQYF. The DNA of the CDR3 is TGTGCCAGCTCACCCCGGGACATGGAGAGCACAGATACGCAGTATTTT. The full variable domain, with the rest looked up from reference TRBV18 and TRBJ2-3, is NAGVMQNPRHLVRRRGQEARLRCSPMKGHSHVYWYRQLPEEGLKFMVYLQKENIIDESGMPKERFSAEFPKEGPSILRIQQVVRGDSAAYFCASSPRDMESTDTQYFGPGTRLTVL.

In its sample, this clone was seen a few times. The chain carries TRBV5-4 and TRBJ2-1; TRBD2 matches at 7 bases. Losses at the gene ends were 6 bases for V and 4 bases for J; bases not matched to a gene: 10. CDR1 and CDR2 (germline): SGHNT, YYREEE (reference sequence). The CDR3 is 15 residues long. DNA of the CDR3: TGTGCCAGCACCCTGGGTACAGCGGGGTACAATGAGCAGTTCTTC. Translating gives CASTLGTAGYNEQFF.

A few counts support this clone. The gene calls are TRBV18 and TRBJ1-1; D is ambiguous. Trimming took off 1 base at V and 0 bases at J, with 21 bases between the two ends. CDR1 and CDR2 from the germline V gene are KGHSH and LQKENI. The CDR3 totals 19 residues. The CDR3 loop reads CASSPRTLDGPTLNTEAFF. The DNA of the CDR3 is TGTGCCAGCTCACCACGAACCTTGGACGGCCCAACCCTGAACACTGAAGCTTTCTTT.

V is TRBV19 and J is TRBJ2-3; tentative D call: TRBD2 (6 bases). This CDR3 is 13 amino acids long. The V and J ends lost 1 base and 7 bases respectively, with 9 bases between them. Germline lookup yields CDR1 LNHDA and CDR2 SQIVND (reference sequence). In nucleotides, the CDR3 is TGTGCCAGTAGTATAGGGGGGGACCATACGCAGTATTTT. Residues: CASSIGGDHTQYF. Supplemented by reference TRBV19 and TRBJ2-3, the full variable domain reads DGGITQSPKYLFRKEGQNVTLSCEQNLNHDAMYWYRQDPGQGLRLIYYSQIVNDFQKGDIAEGYSVSREKKESFPLTVTSAQKNPTAFYLCASSIGGDHTQYFGPGTRLTVL.

J is TRBJ2-2 and V is TRBV7-2, with D hard to call. CDR3 size: 11 residues. The V gene's germline CDR1 is SGHTA and CDR2 FQGNSA. V was trimmed by 5 bases and J by 7 bases, leaving 5 bases between them. CDR3 in amino acids: CASSPFGELFF. In DNA form, the CDR3 reads TGTGCCAGCAGCCCCTTCGGGGAGCTGTTTTTT.

This clone has only a few counts. The genes are TRBV29-1 and TRBJ1-1; D not certain. The CDR3 spans 10 residues. Germline V lookup: CDR1 SQVTM, CDR2 ANQGSEA. V dropped 4 bases and J dropped 10 bases, with 10 bases sitting between them. In DNA, the CDR3 is TGCAGCGTTGTTGAGGGTATAGCTTTCTTT. Protein product: CSVVEGIAFF.

The rearrangement joins TRBV5-1 to TRBJ1-1; no definite D call. Trimming cost V 0 bases and J 1 base, with 7 bases left between them. CDR3 length: 14 amino acids. Germline CDR1 and CDR2: SGHRS and YFSETQ. The CDR3 loop reads CASSLGSGNTEAFF. DNA of the CDR3: TGCGCCAGCAGCTTGGGGTCGGGGAACACTGAAGCTTTCTTT.

The sample holds a few counts of this clone. The CDR3 sequence is CASSPGTDSYNEQFF. The CDR3 nucleotides read TGTGCCAGCTCACCCGGGACAGATTCCTACAATGAGCAGTTCTTC. The V and J genes are TRBV18 and TRBJ2-1, with TRBD1 identical over 7 bases. Germline CDR1 is KGHSH and CDR2 is LQKENI. The CDR3 extends over 15 amino acids. The junction had 3 bases not matched to a gene; V was cut back by 3 bases and J by 1 base.

This clone turned up a few times. This sequence joins TRBV6-5 and TRBJ1-5; D is possibly TRBD1 (5 bases). Germline V lookup: CDR1 MNHEY, CDR2 SVGAGI. Deletions cut 0 bases from V and 8 bases from J, with 14 bases between. The CDR3 sequence is 15 residues long. The CDR3: CASSYSWQGGKPQHF. The CDR3 nucleotides read TGTGCCAGCAGTTACTCGTGGCAGGGCGGTAAGCCCCAGCATTTT.

This clone was counted only a few times. V is TRBV7-8 and J is TRBJ2-1, with D tentatively TRBD2 (6 bases). The CDR3 runs to 17 residues. Trimming removed 1 base from V and 7 bases from J, with 20 bases in between. Germline assignment: CDR1 SGHVS and CDR2 FQNEAQ. The CDR3 loop reads CASSLVGQGWGRNEQFF. CDR3 nucleotides: TGTGCCAGCAGCTTAGTCGGCCAGGGCTGGGGGAGGAATGAGCAGTTCTTC.

This clone was picked up a small number of times. This chain links TRBV5-8 with TRBJ1-1, with 11 bases aligning to TRBD1. The CDR3 runs 16 residues. V shed 3 bases, J shed 2 bases, and the junction held 6 bases outside the gene matches. The V gene's germline CDR1 is SGHTS and CDR2 YDEGEE. CDR3 region: CASSSPGTGGNTEAFF. In DNA, the CDR3 is TGTGCCAGCAGCTCGCCCGGGACAGGGGGAAACACTGAAGCTTTCTTT.

The chain combines TRBV6-1 with TRBJ1-1; 12 bases fit TRBD1. The CDR3 runs 13 residues. Germline V gene sequence: CDR1 MNHNS, CDR2 SASEGT. The V and J ends lost 11 bases and 5 bases, in that order; junction bases with no gene match: 6. The CDR3 protein is CAGGQGAITEAFF. The CDR3 DNA is TGTGCCGGGGGACAGGGGGCGATAACTGAAGCTTTCTTT.

This chain uses TRBV7-2 with TRBJ2-5; D perhaps matches TRBD1 (7 bases). In germline, CDR1 is SGHTA, CDR2 FQGNSA. Trimming left V 4 bases short and J 5 bases short, with 20 bases between. The CDR3 is 16 residues long. The chain's CDR3 is CASSSTGAGGSETQYF. CDR3 sequence (DNA): TGTGCCAGCAGCTCAACAGGGGCAGGGGGGAGCGAGACCCAGTACTTC. Full variable domain (rest looked up from reference TRBV7-2 and TRBJ2-5): GAGVSQSPSNKVTEKGKDVELRCDPISGHTALYWYRQSLGQGLEFLIYFQGNSAPDKSGLPSDRFSAERTGGSVSTLTIQRTQQEDSAVYLCASSSTGAGGSETQYFGPGTRLLVL.

This clone has more than one count but fewer than ten. Its ends do not fully match the called genes, so a read error is possible. Other DNA sequences from this sample encode an identical CDR3 as well. The rearrangement joins TRBV5-8 to TRBJ2-7; TRBD1 agrees at 7 bases. The germline CDR1 and CDR2 sequences are SGHTS and YDEGEE. This CDR3 comprises 18 residues. The CDR3 loop is CASSFIIARTGSAYEQYF. The CDR3 DNA reads TGTGCCAGCAGCTTCATCATCGCCAGGACAGGTAGTGCCTACGAGCAATACTTC.

Points on this clone: This CDR3 is also generated by other DNA sequences in the sample. The chain joins TRBV9 to TRBJ1-3; D unresolved. The CDR3 length is 14 residues. V lost 0 bases to trimming and J lost 0 bases, with 4 bases between them. The V gene's germline CDR1 is SGDLS and CDR2 YYNGEE. CDR3 loop: CASSVEGSGNTIYF. The CDR3 coding sequence is TGTGCCAGCAGCGTAGAAGGCTCTGGAAACACCATATATTTT.

The rearrangement uses TRBV9 and TRBJ2-3; D unresolved. The CDR3 has 13 amino acids. V was shortened by 0 bases and J by 2 bases, with 4 bases between the two germline ends. Per the germline V gene, CDR1 is SGDLS and CDR2 is YYNGEE. The CDR3, as DNA: TGTGCCAGCAGCGTAGGCCTCACAGATACGCAGTATTTT. It is translated as CASSVGLTDTQYF.

The genes are TRBV6-1 and TRBJ2-7; possibly TRBD1 or TRBD2 for D (5 bases each). V lost 0 bases, J lost 0 bases, and 12 bases lay in between. Germline V CDR1 and CDR2: MNHNS, SASEGT. There are 16 residues in the CDR3. The CDR3 nucleotides are TGTGCCAGCAGTGAAGCATACGGGGCCAGCTCCTACGAGCAGTACTTC. Amino acids: CASSEAYGASSYEQYF.

The V and J genes are TRBV7-2 and TRBJ2-5; 9 bases line up with TRBD1. The germline V gene has CDR1 SGHTA and CDR2 FQGNSA. J was trimmed by 5 bases and V by 5 bases; bases with no gene match: 9. The CDR3 is made up of 15 amino acids. CDR3 residues: CASSPPGQGWETQYF. For the CDR3, the DNA is TGTGCCAGCAGCCCCCCGGGACAGGGATGGGAGACCCAGTACTTC.

This clone was detected a few times. The V gene is TRBV5-5, the J gene TRBJ2-2; the match to TRBD1 covers 9 bases. Germline CDR1 SGHKS, CDR2 YYEKEE (reference sequence). V shed 6 bases and J 3 bases; nucleotides not matched to a gene: 9. There are 16 residues in the CDR3. CDR3 amino acids: CASKTQGAGDTGELFF. DNA of the CDR3: TGTGCCAGCAAAACACAGGGGGCTGGAGACACCGGGGAGCTGTTTTTT. The full variable domain, with the rest looked up from reference TRBV5-5 and TRBJ2-2, is DAGVTQSPTHLIKTRGQQVTLRCSPISGHKSVSWYQQVLGQGPQFIFQYYEKEERGRGNFPDRFSARQFPNYSSELNVNALLLGDSALYLCASKTQGAGDTGELFFGEGSRLTVL.

The chain is built from TRBV7-9 and TRBJ1-4; D is unclear. CDR1 and CDR2 (germline): SEHNR, FQNEAQ (reference sequence). Trimming took off 3 bases at V and 0 bases at J, with 11 bases between the two ends. The CDR3 runs 16 residues. The CDR3 DNA sequence: TGTGCCAGCAGCTTCTACAGACTCGCAACTAATGAAAAACTGTTTTTT. Its protein is CASSFYRLATNEKLFF.

The chain couples TRBV30 to TRBJ2-6; TRBD1 aligns across 8 bases. The CDR3 sequence is 13 residues long. The germline V gene has CDR1 GTSNPN and CDR2 SVGIG (reference sequence). J gave up 3 bases and V 5 bases, and 0 bases lay outside the gene matches. CDR3 sequence: CAWGQGGANVLTF. Here the CDR3 DNA reads TGTGCCTGGGGACAGGGTGGGGCCAACGTCCTGACTTTC.

This clone counts as large (0.1 to 1%). This chain uses TRBV11-2 with TRBJ2-7; D tentatively fits TRBD1 or TRBD2 (7 bases each). Trimming took off 2 bases at V and 3 bases at J, with 14 bases between the two ends. CDR1 SGHAT and CDR2 FQNNGV come from the germline V gene. This CDR3 is 15 amino acids long. The CDR3 region has the DNA TGTGCCAGCAGCTTACCCGGCAGGGGGGGCTACGAGCAGTACTTC. Translating it yields CASSLPGRGGYEQYF. Combining the CDR3 with reference TRBV11-2 and TRBJ2-7 gives the whole variable domain EAGVAQSPRYKIIEKRQSVAFWCNPISGHATLYWYQQILGQGPKLLIQFQNNGVVDDSQLPKDRFSAERLKGVDSTLKIQPAKLEDSAVYLCASSLPGRGGYEQYFGPGTRLTVT.

This clone turned up a few times. The chain joins TRBV6-1 to TRBJ1-1; TRBD1 might be the D (5 bases). V was pared by 2 bases and J by 11 bases, with 24 bases between. The germline V gene encodes CDR1 MNHNS and CDR2 SASEGT. CDR3 length: 16 amino acids. The CDR3 is CASSENQGASRSSAFF. The CDR3 DNA reads as TGTGCCAGCAGTGAAAATCAAGGGGCCAGCCGGTCCTCGGCTTTCTTT.

The sample holds a few counts of this clone. The chain links TRBV6-5 to TRBJ1-1; D gene ambiguous. V shed 2 bases and J shed 6 bases, with 10 bases lying between them. The CDR3 is 13 residues long. Germline-derived CDR1 and CDR2 are MNHEY and SVGAGI. CDR3 DNA sequence: TGTGCCAGCAGTTACCCCGGACGTCCTGAAGCTTTCTTT. Translated, it gives CASSYPGRPEAFF.

This clone was seen a handful of times. V usage is TRBV19 and J usage is TRBJ2-5; 9 nucleotides match TRBD2. The CDR3 contains 17 residues. V lost 5 bases, J lost 2 bases, and 12 bases stayed unmatched. Germline assignment: CDR1 LNHDA and CDR2 SQIVND (reference sequence). The CDR3 loop is CASSAHRFSGGQETQYF. CDR3 coding DNA: TGTGCCAGTAGTGCGCATCGGTTTAGCGGGGGTCAAGAGACCCAGTACTTC.

The chain couples TRBV5-1 to TRBJ2-7; 8 bases align to TRBD1. Per the germline V gene, CDR1 is SGHRS and CDR2 is YFSETQ. V lost 1 base to trimming and J lost 0 bases; unmatched junction nucleotides: 3. The CDR3 is 15 amino acids. CDR3 nucleotide sequence: TGCGCCAGCAGCTTGACAGGGGGTAGCTCCTACGAGCAGTACTTC. Its translation: CASSLTGGSSYEQYF.

This rearrangement joins TRBV10-3 to TRBJ1-6, with unresolved D. Germline V gene data show CDR1 as ENHRY and CDR2 as SYGVKD. Deletions cut 6 bases from V and 5 bases from J, with 11 bases between. CDR3 length equals 14 residues. CDR3: CAIRGVSNNSPLHF. The CDR3 nucleotides read TGTGCCATCAGGGGAGTGTCTAATAATTCACCCCTCCACTTT.